The entry below gives a single T cell receptor (beta chain) sequence along with its context. In assigning cohorts, the study relied on participant-reported clinical history. Cohort 3 recovery required two negative PCRs, clearance, or symptom resolution. Trimming removed 10 bases from V and 1 base from J, with 8 bases in between. From germline, CDR1 is SEHNR and CDR2 FQNEAQ (reference sequence). The CDR3 is 12 amino acids. Authors' methods: Amplification of reference gene primers was used by the study to estimate nucleated cell counts. Measured with immunoSEQ multiplex PCR; TCRdb has only the in-frame clones, and not every one. V and J calls and clone size are copied from that table; D and trimming were computed from the DNA. The sample consists of fewer than 450,000 clones, more than 75% of them appearing once. The data derive from a study of blood T cell repertoires in COVID-19. Study context: Sources were T cells, B-cell-depleted T cells, or PBMCs; the material itself was cDNA or gDNA.

The chain uses TRBV7-9 and TRBJ1-5, with a possible D match to TRBD1 (6 bases). Sequenced sample: PBMCs or T cells enriched from blood (not recorded which). The TCR originated in a young woman who had recovered from COVID-19. Here the CDR3 reads CATGVSNQPQHF. CDR3 coding DNA: TGTGCCACAGGGGTGAGCAATCAGCCCCAGCATTTT.